A single sample is the source of the 32 T cell receptor beta chains below, sequenced in a study of shared clonotypes between healthy human individuals. This table comes from immunoSEQ multiplex PCR, and its TCRdb copy is limited to in-frame clones, with some not included. The sample shows more than 2 million clones, over 85% of them seen only once. Material: naive CD4+ T cells sorted from blood. Sample subset: CD45RA+ positively selected. Receptors originate from a man aged 18 to 29 in good health.

CDR3 nucleotides: TGTGCCAGCAAAGGAGAGTATAGCAATCAGCCCCAGCATTTT. It codes for CASKGEYSNQPQHF. The chain is built from TRBV2 and TRBJ1-5; D ambiguous. V was cut by 7 bases and J by 0 bases, with 10 bases left in between. The CDR3 loop spans 14 amino acids. Germline CDR1 is SNHLY and CDR2 is FYNNEI.

The chain recombines TRBV6-4 with TRBJ2-1; D is ambiguous. From germline, CDR1 is MRHNA and CDR2 SNTAGT. V was clipped by 6 bases and J by 2 bases, with 14 bases between them. The CDR3 sequence is 15 residues long. CDR3 in amino acids: CASSLDGSTYNEQFF. For the CDR3, the DNA is TGTGCCAGCAGCCTCGATGGAAGCACCTACAATGAGCAGTTCTTC.

The chain recombines TRBV2 with TRBJ2-7, with 7 bases that match TRBD1. J was trimmed by 0 bases and V by 7 bases; bases with no gene match: 9. The CDR3 length is 15 residues. The germline CDR1 and CDR2 sequences are SNHLY and FYNNEI. This CDR3 reads CASKPGGKSSYEQYF. CDR3 DNA: TGTGCCAGCAAGCCAGGGGGAAAGAGCTCCTACGAGCAGTACTTC.

The chain carries TRBV28 and TRBJ1-2; 7 nucleotides line up with TRBD1. CDR1 and CDR2 (germline): MDHEN, SYDVKM. The CDR3 totals 16 residues. Losses at the gene ends were 5 bases for V and 4 bases for J; bases not matched to a gene: 13. The CDR3 loop is CASSLAGSGGVYGYTF. DNA for the CDR3: TGTGCCAGCAGTCTCGCGGGGTCAGGGGGGGTCTATGGCTACACCTTC.

The chain is built from TRBV4-3 and TRBJ1-4; D gene ambiguous. Trimming stripped 4 bases from V and 8 bases from J, with 11 bases between. The CDR3 totals 13 residues. Germline V gene lookup returns CDR1 LGHNA and CDR2 YSLEER. DNA for the CDR3: TGCGCCAGCAGCCCAACTGGCGGCGAAAAACTGTTTTTT. It encodes CASSPTGGEKLFF.

This rearrangement joins TRBV7-9 to TRBJ1-4, with D possibly matching TRBD1 (5 bases). The CDR3 consists of 15 residues. Trimming pared 1 base from V and 2 bases from J, leaving 8 bases between. Per the germline V gene, CDR1 is SEHNR and CDR2 is FQNEAQ (reference sequence). The CDR3 bases are TGTGCCAGCAGCTTAGGAGGGGATACTAATGAAAAACTGTTTTTT. Translated: CASSLGGDTNEKLFF. Variable domain in full (rest from reference TRBV7-9 and TRBJ1-4): DTGVSQNPRHKITKRGQNVTFRCDPISEHNRLYWYRQTLGQGPEFLTYFQNEAQLEKSRLLSDRFSAERPKGSFSTLEIQRTEQGDSAMYLCASSLGGDTNEKLFFGSGTQLSVL.

The chain recombines TRBV30 with TRBJ2-3; 10 bases are a match to TRBD2. The CDR3 loop spans 13 amino acids. The germline gives CDR1 GTSNPN, CDR2 SVGIG (reference sequence). V shed 2 bases, J shed 11 bases, and the junction held 7 bases outside the gene matches. CDR3 sequence (DNA): TGTGCCTGGAGTCCCACTAGCGGGATGCTGCAGTATTTT. Translated, it gives CAWSPTSGMLQYF.

The genes are TRBV2 and TRBJ1-5; 7 bases line up with TRBD1. Germline V gene lookup returns CDR1 SNHLY and CDR2 FYNNEI. The CDR3 covers 14 residues. Germline trimming cut 6 bases from V and 4 bases from J; bases unmatched to any gene: 6. The chain's CDR3 is CASRGQQVNQPQHF. The DNA for the CDR3 is TGTGCCAGCAGGGGACAGCAAGTAAATCAGCCCCAGCATTTT.

J is TRBJ1-2 and V is TRBV7-9; a weak D match, TRBD1 (6 bases). The V end was cut by 5 bases, the J end by 5 bases, with 24 bases between. Germline loops: CDR1 SEHNR, CDR2 FQNEAQ (reference sequence). This CDR3 has 17 residues. The CDR3 is CASSPPGAPNPGYGYTF. CDR3 sequence (DNA): TGTGCCAGCAGCCCCCCGGGGGCCCCGAACCCCGGGTATGGCTACACCTTC.

This sequence joins TRBV6-1 and TRBJ2-1; 15 bases are shared with TRBD2. The J segment lost 0 bases and the V segment lost 4 bases, leaving 7 bases of the junction unmatched. The CDR3 is 19 residues long. Germline values: CDR1 MNHNS, CDR2 SASEGT. CDR3 in amino acids: CASSGTSGGVQGSYNEQFF. The CDR3 nucleotides read TGTGCCAGCAGTGGGACTAGCGGGGGGGTCCAGGGCTCCTACAATGAGCAGTTCTTC.

As regards this clone: Relative to the germline gene, one junction end is altered; a read error may explain this. J is TRBJ2-6 and V is TRBV7-7; D gene uncertain. Germline V lookup: CDR1 SSHAT, CDR2 FNYEAQ (reference sequence). The CDR3 totals 13 residues. The CDR3 region is CASSPPSANVLTF. CDR3 nucleotides: TGTGCTAGCAGCCCTCCTTCGGCCAACGTCCTGACTTTC. Full variable domain (rest looked up from reference TRBV7-7 and TRBJ2-6): GAGVSQSPRYKVTKRGQDVTLRCDPISSHATLYWYQQALGQGPEFLTYFNYEAQPDKSGLPSDRFSAERPEGSISTLTIQRTEQRDSAMYRCASSPPSANVLTFGAGSRLTVL.

The DNA for the CDR3 is TGTGCCAGCAGTGTGGAACAGGGACGACCGAACACTGAAGCTTTCTTT. This gives the protein CASSVEQGRPNTEAFF. The gene calls are TRBV6-1 and TRBJ1-1, with TRBD1 as a possible D gene (6 bases). This CDR3 is 16 amino acids long. Trimming took 4 bases from V and 1 from J, leaving 16 bases between them. Germline lookup yields CDR1 MNHNS and CDR2 SASEGT.

This clone was recorded a few times. This chain links TRBV19 with TRBJ1-4; D uncertain. The germline CDR1 and CDR2 sequences are LNHDA and SQIVND (reference sequence). This CDR3 region has 13 residues. V lost 6 bases, J lost 7 bases, and 12 bases lay in between. CDR3 sequence: CASSRGEGEKLFF. The DNA for the CDR3 is TGTGCCAGTAGCAGAGGCGAAGGTGAAAAACTGTTTTTT. The whole variable domain, remainder taken from reference TRBV19 and TRBJ1-4, is DGGITQSPKYLFRKEGQNVTLSCEQNLNHDAMYWYRQDPGQGLRLIYYSQIVNDFQKGDIAEGYSVSREKKESFPLTVTSAQKNPTAFYLCASSRGEGEKLFFGSGTQLSVL.

The chain employs TRBV7-2 and TRBJ2-5, with 9 bases aligning to TRBD1. Per germline, CDR1 SGHTA and CDR2 FQGNSA. The CDR3 has 13 amino acids. V was pared by 7 bases and J by 4 bases, with 4 bases of the junction left unmatched. The CDR3 protein is CASNTGGGETQYF. In DNA form, the CDR3 reads TGTGCCAGCAACACAGGGGGCGGAGAGACCCAGTACTTC.

V usage is TRBV10-3 and J usage is TRBJ2-7; 10 bases are a match to TRBD2. The germline gives CDR1 ENHRY, CDR2 SYGVKD. The CDR3 consists of 16 residues. The junction had 7 bases not matched to a gene; V was cut back by 0 bases and J by 5 bases. CDR3 DNA: TGTGCCATCAGTGAGTCGACAGCGGGAGGGCCCGACGAGCAGTACTTC. It encodes CAISESTAGGPDEQYF.

This rearrangement joins TRBV6-5 to TRBJ1-6; 10 positions agree with TRBD1. CDR1 and CDR2 (germline): MNHEY, SVGAGI. The CDR3 consists of 14 residues. With V trimmed by 6 bases and J by 7 bases, 3 bases remained unmatched. The CDR3: CASSWGQGNSPLHF. As DNA, the CDR3 is TGTGCCAGCAGCTGGGGACAGGGGAATTCACCCCTCCACTTT.

To note about this clone: Other DNA sequences in this sample translate to the same CDR3. The chain couples TRBV19 to TRBJ2-7; the D gene is possibly TRBD1 (5 bases). CDR1 and CDR2 (germline): LNHDA, SQIVND (reference sequence). Trimming pared 3 bases from V and 2 bases from J, leaving 11 bases between. The CDR3 totals 14 residues. This CDR3 is CASSIGQGAYEQYF. The CDR3 DNA follows: TGTGCCAGTAGTATCGGGCAGGGCGCCTACGAGCAGTACTTC.

The chain recombines TRBV5-4 with TRBJ2-7; D unclear. The CDR3 sequence is 13 residues long. Germline V lookup: CDR1 SGHNT, CDR2 YYREEE (reference sequence). The V and J ends lost 0 bases and 2 bases respectively, with 6 bases between them. The CDR3 DNA reads as TGTGCCAGCAGCTTGGACGCAGCCTACGAGCAGTACTTC. Its translation: CASSLDAAYEQYF.

This clone was seen ten or more times. In nucleotides, the CDR3 is TGTGCCAGCAGGCCACTTACAGGGTCCGGAAACACCATATATTTT. Translation gives CASRPLTGSGNTIYF. J is TRBJ1-3 and V is TRBV14; the D gene is possibly TRBD1 (6 bases). The CDR3 has 15 residues. Per germline, CDR1 SGHDN and CDR2 FVKESK. Trimming left V 6 bases short and J 4 bases short, with 16 bases between.

J is TRBJ1-1 and V is TRBV12-5; D remains ambiguous. The length of the CDR3 is 15 residues. The V gene's germline CDR1 is LGHNT and CDR2 FRNRAP. The ends were cut back, 0 bases at V and 4 bases at J, with 12 bases in the middle. The CDR3 protein is CASGLVGKPGTEAFF. The CDR3 nucleotides are TGTGCTAGTGGTTTGGTCGGCAAACCAGGCACTGAAGCTTTCTTT.

The chain combines TRBV7-9 with TRBJ1-3, with 7 bases identical to TRBD1. The CDR3 is 14 amino acids. The ends lost 8 bases at V and 0 bases at J; junction bases unmatched: 4. The V gene's germline CDR1 is SEHNR and CDR2 FQNEAQ (reference sequence). For the CDR3, the DNA is TGTGCCAGCGGACAGGATAGCTCTGGAAACACCATATATTTT. Its protein product is CASGQDSSGNTIYF.

This clone appeared once. V gene TRBV30 combines with J gene TRBJ1-6; D not resolved. The V end was cut by 7 bases, the J end by 0 bases, with 13 bases between. The CDR3 sequence is 15 residues long. CDR1 and CDR2 (germline): GTSNPN, SVGIG (reference sequence). CDR3 protein: CASDGLSSYNSPLHF. The CDR3 region has the DNA TGTGCCTCAGACGGTCTTAGCTCCTATAATTCACCCCTCCACTTT. Variable domain in full (rest from reference TRBV30 and TRBJ1-6): SQTIHQWPATLVQPVGSPLSLECTVEGTSNPNLYWYRQAAGRGLQLLFYSVGIGQISSEVPQNLSASRPQDRQFILSSKKLLLSDSGFYLCASDGLSSYNSPLHFGNGTRLTVT.

The chain combines TRBV5-4 with TRBJ2-1; 14 positions match TRBD2. The CDR3 totals 18 residues. Germline lookup yields CDR1 SGHNT and CDR2 YYREEE (reference sequence). V lost 6 bases and J lost 1; bases outside the gene matches: 9. CDR3 residues: CASNPRGLAGASYNEQFF. In DNA form, the CDR3 reads TGTGCCAGCAATCCTAGGGGACTAGCGGGAGCTTCCTACAATGAGCAGTTCTTC.

The chain combines TRBV30 with TRBJ1-4; D is undetermined. Looked up from germline, CDR1 is GTSNPN and CDR2 is SVGIG (reference sequence). CDR3 size: 11 residues. In nucleotides, the CDR3 is TGTGCGTCACGTCGGGGTGAAAAACTGTTTTTT. It codes for CASRRGEKLFF.

The V and J genes are TRBV29-1 and TRBJ2-1; TRBD1 is a possible D gene (5 bases). Trimming removed 2 bases at V and 7 bases at J, with 15 bases between. The CDR3 sequence is 14 residues long. Germline V gives CDR1 SQVTM, CDR2 ANQGSEA. The CDR3, as DNA: TGCAGCGTTGAAAGGCAGGGCAGTAGAAATGAGCAGTTCTTC. It specifies CSVERQGSRNEQFF.

The genes are TRBV10-3 and TRBJ1-2, with 7 positions matching TRBD1. With 4 bases clipped from V and 4 bases from J, the junction kept 9 bases outside the gene matches. Germline values: CDR1 ENHRY, CDR2 SYGVKD. This CDR3 comprises 15 residues. The CDR3 region is CAISGAEGAIYGYTF. CDR3 nucleotides: TGTGCCATCAGTGGTGCGGAGGGGGCGATCTATGGCTACACCTTC.

Remarks on this clone: Other nucleotide sequences in the sample specify the same CDR3. V is TRBV30 and J is TRBJ2-2; the D is unclear. This CDR3 has 13 amino acids. The germline V gene encodes CDR1 GTSNPN and CDR2 SVGIG (reference sequence). Trimming removed 2 bases from V and 5 bases from J, with 9 bases in between. The chain's CDR3 is CAWSRGATGELFF. CDR3 in DNA: TGTGCCTGGAGTCGCGGAGCGACCGGGGAGCTGTTTTTT.

The V and J genes are TRBV6-6 and TRBJ1-2; D gene unclear. This CDR3 contains 10 residues. Germline CDR1 and CDR2: MNHNY and SVGAGI (reference sequence). Trimming left V 6 bases short and J 5 bases short, with 4 bases between. CDR3: CASSLYGYTF. The CDR3 DNA sequence: TGTGCCAGCAGCCTATATGGCTACACCTTC.

J is TRBJ1-5 and V is TRBV28, with D possibly being TRBD1 (6 bases). The CDR3 loop spans 13 amino acids. The germline V gene encodes CDR1 MDHEN and CDR2 SYDVKM. V shed 4 bases and J shed 6 bases, with 10 bases lying between them. The CDR3 is CASSYTGSQPQHF. The CDR3 nucleotides read TGTGCCAGCAGTTATACAGGGAGTCAGCCCCAGCATTTT.

This chain joins TRBV4-1 and TRBJ2-3; 9 positions agree with TRBD2. This CDR3 spans 17 amino acids. The junction had 7 bases not matched to a gene; V was cut back by 0 bases and J by 3 bases. The germline V gene encodes CDR1 MGHRA and CDR2 YSYEKL. In DNA, the CDR3 is TGCGCCAGCAGCCAAGAAAAAGCTACTAGCGGGACAGATACGCAGTATTTT. Its translation is CASSQEKATSGTDTQYF.

The rearrangement links TRBV14 to TRBJ2-7; 11 bases match TRBD2. The V segment lost 4 bases and the J segment 5 bases; nucleotides outside the gene matches: 7. Germline V gene lookup returns CDR1 SGHDN and CDR2 FVKESK. The CDR3 extends over 15 amino acids. CDR3 sequence: CASSLIAGGRHEQYF. CDR3 DNA: TGTGCCAGCAGCCTGATAGCGGGAGGGCGCCACGAGCAGTACTTC.

This clone has just one count. V usage is TRBV18 and J usage is TRBJ2-7, with TRBD2 as a possible D gene (6 bases). The CDR3 loop spans 15 amino acids. Trimming took off 3 bases at V and 2 bases at J, with 14 bases between the two ends. Germline V gene sequence: CDR1 KGHSH, CDR2 LQKENI. The CDR3 nucleotides are TGTGCCAGCTCACCGGGTCTCGGGAGCCCCTACGAGCAGTACTTC. Its protein product is CASSPGLGSPYEQYF.